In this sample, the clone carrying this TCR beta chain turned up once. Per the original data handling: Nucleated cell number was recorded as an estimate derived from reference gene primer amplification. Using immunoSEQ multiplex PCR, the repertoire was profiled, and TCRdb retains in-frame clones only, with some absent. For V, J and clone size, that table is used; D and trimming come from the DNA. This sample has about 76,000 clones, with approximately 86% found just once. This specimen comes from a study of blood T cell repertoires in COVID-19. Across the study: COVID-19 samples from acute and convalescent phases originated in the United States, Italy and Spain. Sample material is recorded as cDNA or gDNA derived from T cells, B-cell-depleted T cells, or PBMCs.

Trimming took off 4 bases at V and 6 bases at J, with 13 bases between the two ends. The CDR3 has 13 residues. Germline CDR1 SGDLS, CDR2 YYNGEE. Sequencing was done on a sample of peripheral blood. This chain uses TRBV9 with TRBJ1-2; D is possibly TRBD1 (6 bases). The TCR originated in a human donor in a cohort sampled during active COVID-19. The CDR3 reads CASSSYTGHGYTF. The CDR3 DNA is TGTGCCAGCAGCTCCTACACAGGGCATGGCTACACCTTC.